Included here is one T cell receptor beta chain sequence, with context. Between the trimmed V and J ends, which lost 7 bases and 1 base, there was a span of 16 bases. CDR1 is SNHLY and CDR2 is FYNNEI in the germline V gene. CDR3 length equals 15 residues. This specimen belongs to a study of control samples from healthy donors and cancer patients. Only in-frame clones appear in the TCRdb table, and some are missing; sequencing was by immunoSEQ multiplex PCR. This table holds about 120,000 clones, more than 75% found once. This TCR was recovered from a man aged 25 to 40 in good health. The material sequenced was blood. The chain couples TRBV2 to TRBJ1-2; D possibly corresponds to TRBD1 (5 bases). The CDR3 protein is CASTAAGDRNYGYTF. DNA for the CDR3: TGTGCCAGCACCGCGGCGGGGGACCGTAACTATGGCTACACCTTC.